This T cell receptor beta chain was observed in a study of regulatory T cells in long-lasting Graves disease. Study observations and caveats: The work looked only at peripheral blood and did not look at thyroid tissue.

For TCR beta, libraries came from iRepertoire HTBI primers and Arm-PCR of CDR3 regions. TCRdb reprocessed the multiplex PCR reads with MiXCR, giving one entry per CDR3 protein. The repertoire includes fewer than 450,000 distinct CDR3 sequences, around a quarter of them detected once, and about a quarter sits in the top ten. V was pared by 4 bases and J by 0 bases, with 3 bases between. Looked up from germline, CDR1 is ENHRY and CDR2 is SYGVKD. The CDR3 runs 12 residues. Remarks on this clonotype: The antigen remains unidentified.

Time point specified: persistent/refractory GD, antithyroid drugs over 5 years with positive TRAb. RNA extracted from PBMCs served as the sequencing template. The rearrangement links TRBV10-3 to TRBJ1-2; unclear D gene. This specimen consisted of peripheral blood mononuclear cells (PBMCs), obtained when the disease was refractory, from a patient treated with antithyroid drugs. The TCR originated in a female donor with Graves disease. CDR3 region: CAISGTNYGYTF. In DNA form, the CDR3 reads TGTGCCATCAGTGGGACTAACTATGGCTACACCTTC.